This T cell receptor (beta chain) was sequenced in a study of blood T cell repertoires in COVID-19. The V gene lost 2 bases and the J gene lost 2 bases, with 7 bases spanning the gap. The CDR3 sequence is 15 residues long. Germline-derived CDR1 and CDR2 are MNHEY and SVGAGI. Per the study methods: Estimation of nucleated cell counts was performed using reference gene primer amplification. Libraries were prepared by immunoSEQ multiplex PCR; TCRdb keeps only in-frame clonotypes and omits some of them. V and J calls and clone size are as listed in that table; D and trimming were resolved from the DNA. The sample contains around 130,000 clones, approximately 83% of which appear only once.

The chain joins TRBV6-5 to TRBJ2-6; no definite D call. The sequence was collected from a woman aged 45-65 years who had recovered from COVID-19. Sequenced sample: peripheral blood. The CDR3 sequence: CASSYAEAGANVLTF. The CDR3 bases are TGTGCCAGCAGTTACGCGGAAGCTGGGGCCAACGTCCTGACTTTC.